The clone carrying this T cell receptor (beta chain) was found a few times. This sample stems from a study of OX40 agonist ivuxolimab in advanced cancers. Enrollment shut out patients with autoimmune disease history or systemic immunosuppression. TCRdb's copy holds only in-frame clones and misses some; the assay was immunoSEQ multiplex PCR. The table has about 11,000 clones, roughly four fifths seen once. The length of the CDR3 is 17 residues. The ends lost 4 bases at V and 2 bases at J; junction bases unmatched: 5. Germline lookup yields CDR1 SEHNR and CDR2 FQNEAQ (reference sequence). The source is an adult with an advanced solid tumor such as melanoma, head and neck, liver or kidney cancer. This chain joins TRBV7-9 and TRBJ1-6; 10 positions match TRBD1. Sequences were derived from CD4+ or CD8+ T cells sorted from blood, sampled in a trial of the OX40 agonist ivuxolimab. CDR3 nucleotide sequence: TGTGCCAGCAGCTCCTCGACAGGGGGCGCCTATAATTCACCCCTCCACTTT. Translation gives CASSSSTGGAYNSPLHF.